Sequencing of this T cell receptor beta chain was carried out in a study of cytomegalovirus exposure and HLA in healthy donors. Worth noting for this clone: The antigen is not known.

The PCR was carried out with 60 Vbeta primers and 13 Jbeta primers. Using immunoSEQ multiplex PCR, the repertoire was profiled, and TCRdb retains in-frame clones only, with some absent. This sample has about 120,000 clones, with around 76% found just once. Broader study findings: A list of approximately 150 TCR beta chains associated with cytomegalovirus was given. Excluded were some V segments that proved indistinguishable, including TRBV6-2 and TRBV6-3.

Looked up from germline, CDR1 is LNHDA and CDR2 is SQIVND (reference sequence). The CDR3 is 14 residues long. V dropped 5 bases and J dropped 5; count of bases not matched to a gene: 8. The specimen was PBMCs. The V call is TRBV19, the J call TRBJ1-2; 7 positions agree with TRBD1. This sequence originates from a woman aged 40-49 years in good health and CMV-seropositive. The DNA of the CDR3 is TGTGCCAGTAGTCTCGGGGACAGAAAATATGGCTACACCTTC. It is translated as CASSLGDRKYGYTF.